Listed below are T cell receptor beta chains from one sample, sequenced in a study of CD8 T cells in Susac syndrome. TCRdb processed the immunoSEQ multiplex PCR reads anew with MiXCR; each CDR3 protein has one entry. The data show under 90,000 distinct CDR3 sequences, about 93% seen once. The sample taken for sequencing was CD4+ T cells from PBMCs. These receptors were collected from a human donor with Susac syndrome. The conserved cysteine and the conserved F or W are not part of the CDR3 here. A D gene is named only where the DNA matches it firmly. Expanded clones get a size class; other rows say once, few or many, or leave the size out.

v_gene: TRBV7-2; j_gene: TRBJ1-1; abundance: -; d_gene: -; CDR3aa: ASSPRDSLNTEAF
v_gene: TRBV6-2/TRBV6-3; j_gene: TRBJ2-5; abundance: -; d_gene: -; CDR3aa: ASSYSRQFSGTQY
v_gene: TRBV29-1; j_gene: TRBJ2-2; abundance: -; d_gene: -; CDR3aa: SVRQTRVATGELF
v_gene: TRBV2; j_gene: TRBJ2-7; abundance: -; d_gene: TRBD1; CDR3aa: ASGQGTEQY
v_gene: TRBV5-4; j_gene: TRBJ2-7; abundance: -; d_gene: TRBD1; CDR3aa: ASSALVGQGSHEQY
v_gene: TRBV18; j_gene: TRBJ2-2; abundance: -; d_gene: -; CDR3aa: ASSRDMNTGELF
v_gene: TRBV27; j_gene: TRBJ1-5; abundance: -; d_gene: -; CDR3aa: ASSSPPHYQPQH
v_gene: TRBV11-1; j_gene: TRBJ2-5; abundance: -; d_gene: TRBD2; CDR3aa: ASSTPRASGDHQETQY
v_gene: TRBV7-3; j_gene: TRBJ1-4; abundance: -; d_gene: -; CDR3aa: ASNSTAPEGKLF
v_gene: TRBV19; j_gene: TRBJ2-5; abundance: -; d_gene: -; CDR3aa: ASKFSGAETQY
v_gene: TRBV23-1; j_gene: TRBJ2-7; abundance: -; d_gene: -; CDR3aa: ASSQFSRPVDRSSYEQY
v_gene: TRBV4-2; j_gene: TRBJ1-1; abundance: -; d_gene: -; CDR3aa: ASTSEGGTEAF
v_gene: TRBV18; j_gene: TRBJ2-7; abundance: -; d_gene: -; CDR3aa: ASSLSGGNYEQY
v_gene: TRBV5-1; j_gene: TRBJ2-7; abundance: -; d_gene: -; CDR3aa: ASSLDREQY
v_gene: TRBV7-2; j_gene: TRBJ2-5; abundance: -; d_gene: TRBD2; CDR3aa: ASSYRHGRGQETQY
v_gene: TRBV28; j_gene: TRBJ2-7; abundance: -; d_gene: -; CDR3aa: ASSLEKGEQY
v_gene: TRBV19; j_gene: TRBJ2-6; abundance: -; d_gene: -; CDR3aa: ASSMSGANVLT
v_gene: TRBV9; j_gene: TRBJ1-2; abundance: -; d_gene: TRBD1; CDR3aa: ASSARPQTGTAYT
v_gene: TRBV4-1; j_gene: TRBJ2-4; abundance: -; d_gene: -; CDR3aa: ASSQDTGTKNIQY
v_gene: TRBV2; j_gene: TRBJ2-7; abundance: -; d_gene: TRBD2; CDR3aa: ASSPQLIAGGAGQY
v_gene: TRBV25-1; j_gene: TRBJ1-4; abundance: -; d_gene: TRBD1; CDR3aa: ASRKGQGAIQKLF
v_gene: TRBV7-3; j_gene: TRBJ2-7; abundance: -; d_gene: -; CDR3aa: AIPLQGVGGIYYEQY
v_gene: TRBV19; j_gene: TRBJ1-5; abundance: -; d_gene: -; CDR3aa: ASSSRRSGRWSIQPQH
v_gene: TRBV12-3/TRBV12-4; j_gene: TRBJ1-2; abundance: -; d_gene: -; CDR3aa: ASSLSNYGYT
v_gene: TRBV5-8; j_gene: TRBJ2-7; abundance: -; d_gene: -; CDR3aa: ASSLGGNQAYEQY
v_gene: TRBV5-6; j_gene: TRBJ2-2; abundance: -; d_gene: -; CDR3aa: ASSRQYAGELF
v_gene: TRBV28; j_gene: TRBJ2-5; abundance: -; d_gene: TRBD2; CDR3aa: ASSFVASGYTRLETQY
v_gene: TRBV5-1; j_gene: TRBJ2-5; abundance: -; d_gene: -; CDR3aa: ASSSYSQRVQETQY
v_gene: TRBV29-1; j_gene: TRBJ1-1; abundance: -; d_gene: -; CDR3aa: SAGQLNTEAF
v_gene: TRBV25-1; j_gene: TRBJ2-7; abundance: -; d_gene: TRBD2; CDR3aa: ASSKRGAHEQY
v_gene: TRBV7-2; j_gene: TRBJ2-3; abundance: -; d_gene: -; CDR3aa: ASNPPGTDTQY
v_gene: TRBV27; j_gene: TRBJ2-7; abundance: -; d_gene: TRBD1; CDR3aa: ASSLSRRTGVPYEQY
v_gene: TRBV12-3/TRBV12-4; j_gene: TRBJ1-1; abundance: -; d_gene: -; CDR3aa: ASSLGQNTEAF
v_gene: TRBV18; j_gene: TRBJ1-5; abundance: -; d_gene: TRBD1; CDR3aa: ASSLDRGVYQPQH
v_gene: TRBV28; j_gene: TRBJ2-1; abundance: -; d_gene: -; CDR3aa: ASSYRLGSYNEQF
v_gene: TRBV6-5; j_gene: TRBJ1-2; abundance: -; d_gene: -; CDR3aa: ASSYEQTNYGYT
v_gene: TRBV11-2; j_gene: TRBJ2-4; abundance: once; d_gene: TRBD2; CDR3aa: ASSPPPSGAKNIQY
v_gene: TRBV9; j_gene: TRBJ1-1; abundance: -; d_gene: TRBD1; CDR3aa: ASSLGQALNTEAF
v_gene: TRBV7-3; j_gene: TRBJ2-1; abundance: -; d_gene: TRBD2; CDR3aa: ASSFERGSYNEQF
v_gene: TRBV12-3/TRBV12-4; j_gene: TRBJ2-3; abundance: -; d_gene: TRBD1; CDR3aa: ASSVGTARTDTQY
v_gene: TRBV20-1; j_gene: TRBJ2-1; abundance: once; d_gene: TRBD2; CDR3aa: SASSGGRAVNEQF
v_gene: TRBV15; j_gene: TRBJ1-5; abundance: -; d_gene: -; CDR3aa: ATMKGRGGAQPQH
v_gene: TRBV20-1; j_gene: TRBJ2-1; abundance: -; d_gene: TRBD2; CDR3aa: SVVVGGYEQF
v_gene: TRBV25-1; j_gene: TRBJ2-6; abundance: -; d_gene: -; CDR3aa: ASTLRWGANVLT
v_gene: TRBV28; j_gene: TRBJ2-3; abundance: once; d_gene: TRBD2; CDR3aa: ASSGLAGDEDTQY
v_gene: TRBV15; j_gene: TRBJ1-2; abundance: -; d_gene: TRBD1; CDR3aa: ATSRDVSGQGADGYT
v_gene: TRBV30; j_gene: TRBJ2-7; abundance: -; d_gene: TRBD1; CDR3aa: AWKKGAPYEQY
v_gene: TRBV18; j_gene: TRBJ1-1; abundance: -; d_gene: -; CDR3aa: ASSLPGHMNTEAF
v_gene: TRBV12-3/TRBV12-4; j_gene: TRBJ1-6; abundance: -; d_gene: TRBD1; CDR3aa: ASSPDRGNSPLH
v_gene: TRBV29-1; j_gene: TRBJ2-5; abundance: -; d_gene: -; CDR3aa: SVRTAKRQETQY
v_gene: TRBV15; j_gene: TRBJ2-1; abundance: -; d_gene: TRBD2; CDR3aa: ATSRGGATSGLYNEQF